What follows is one T cell receptor beta chain and its context. Its binding antigen is unknown. The input lacks base qualities; no much larger clone sits a single base away. This record belongs to a study of Ad26.COV2.S vaccination and SARS-CoV-2 variants listed by TCRdb under 2021. In terms of the full investigation: Vaccine-arm donors came from COV1001, a multicentre, randomized, double-blind, placebo-controlled phase I-IIa trial of Ad26.COV2.S in healthy adults. Throughout the experiments and outcome assessment, investigators stayed blinded to trial group allocation. Sequencing of the TCRbeta repertoire served to evaluate the specificity and breadth of SARS-CoV-2-reactive T cell receptors following Ad26.COV2.S vaccination. The TCR-sequenced set comprised approximately 32 samples: some 19 Ad26.COV2.S vaccine recipients, 5 placebo recipients and 8 SARS-CoV-2 convalescent individuals. Dosing of Ad26.COV2.S was intramuscular, at either 5x10^10 or 1x10^11 viral particles, delivered as one shot or as two shots spaced 56 days apart. Trial participants were randomized into five groups of five: low-dose or high-dose Ad26.COV2.S given once or twice, or placebo on both occasions. What the authors observed across the whole study: The study was not powered for comparison of responses between vaccine doses or regimens. The authors noted that total T cell responses may have been underestimated by the TCR breadth and depth analyses. Non-spike TCR breadth was comparable between vaccine and placebo recipients, consistent with the vaccine containing only spike. Compared with placebo recipients, Ad26.COV2.S recipients showed higher spike-specific TCR breadth (P = 0.0014). Substantial breadth of spike-specific CD8+ and CD4+ T cell responses was reported after vaccination.

Deletion took 7 bases off V and 9 bases off J, with a span of 13 bases between the germline ends. From the cysteine through the phenylalanine, the CDR3 covers 13 amino acids. The sequence is cut down to CDR3 DNA, 39 bases in frame from base 1. The immunoSEQ Assay was the method used to sequence TCRbeta CDR3 regions. After extraction, genomic DNA underwent amplification by bias-controlled multiplex PCR, followed by high-throughput sequencing. The authors' pipeline ran thus. To quantify the absolute abundance of every unique TCRbeta CDR3 region, sequences were collapsed and filtered. Usable DNA was measured by amplifying reference genes present in all nucleated cells, and TCRbeta template counts were normalized to that usable DNA to estimate T cell fraction. Repertoire TCRs were annotated as SARS-CoV-2-specific by exact matching of V gene, CDR3 amino acid sequence and J gene to a known reactive TCR set. The reference SARS-CoV-2 TCR set came from MIRA and was filtered for enrichment in COVID-19-positive ImmuneCODE repertoires, removing public or cross-reactive TCRs. Using the MIRA antigens, annotated TCRs were further analysed by specific ORF or by position within an ORF. Breadth was defined as the number of annotated unique rearrangements divided by the total number of unique productive rearrangements, and depth was defined as the summed frequency of the annotated unique rearrangements. TCR breadth was compared between groups using two-sided Wilcoxon rank-sum tests. Imported from immuneACCESS, the table was reduced by TCRdb to in-frame sequences with V and J called. These copies leave out some clones; in studies compared against another copy, an unresolved V gene accounts for under half, and the cause of the remainder is not known. The V and J calls and clone size were taken over from that table, and D and trimming were inferred from the DNA. Recorded for this sample are roughly 700,000 clones; approximately 88% of them occurred a single time. Around 1.4% of the sample is held by the ten biggest clonotypes.

The treatment or condition label here, explained by the study, means: approximately 18 received Ad26.COV2.S at low or high dose, single or two shots; 5 received placebo; per-sample allocation not given. Repertoires of vaccine and placebo recipients were sequenced from samples taken on day 63 after the first injection. Between 29 July and 7 August 2020, Cohort 1b enrolled 20 to 30 adults aged 18-55 years at one site in Boston, USA. Ad26.COV2.S was a replication-incompetent adenovirus type 26 vector expressing a prefusion-stabilized SARS-CoV-2 spike protein from the original Wuhan strain. Recombination joined TRBV12-3 or TRBV12-4 with TRBJ1-6; the D gene is possibly TRBD1, with 5 bases matching. Sequencing was performed on peripheral blood, taken in a trial of Ad26.COV2.S vaccine versus placebo. The sequence was obtained from a person between 18 and 59 years old who received the Ad26.COV2.S COVID-19 vaccine or a placebo. Here the CDR3 is given as CASNRDSFSPLHF. The sequenced DNA is TGTGCCAGCAATAGGGACTCCTTTTCACCCCTCCACTTT.